This TCR beta chain was captured in a study of control samples from healthy donors and cancer patients. Looked up from germline, CDR1 is LNHDA and CDR2 is SQIVND (reference sequence). The junction had 5 bases not matched to a gene; V was cut back by 5 bases and J by 1 base. The CDR3 is 15 amino acids. Profiling relied on immunoSEQ multiplex PCR, and the TCRdb table lists in-frame clones only, not all of them. The repertoire holds 85,000 to 95,000 clones, roughly 78% seen once, with around 9.5% in the top ten. This TCR was recovered from a woman between 55 and 75 years old in good health. The J gene is TRBJ1-5, the V gene TRBV19, with 7 bases lining up with TRBD1. Sequences were obtained from blood. The CDR3 loop reads CASSRGTASNQPQHF. DNA of the CDR3: TGTGCCAGTAGTCGGGGGACAGCCAGCAATCAGCCCCAGCATTTT.